These 14 T cell receptor beta chains share one sample of origin, sequenced in a study of T cell changes during pregnancy in multiple sclerosis (dated by TCRdb to the late 2010s). Libraries were prepared through the immunoSEQ multiplex PCR assay. Here the immuneACCESS table is served through TCRdb, limited to in-frame sequences with V and J called. Missing clones are a known gap in these copies; in checked studies unresolved V genes cover under half, and the rest lacks a known reason. In all, the sample holds about 51,000 clones, and around 93% of those were seen once. The ten top clones hold roughly 1.8% of the sample. The source was peripheral blood, collected in the second trimester of pregnancy. All receptors come from a female donor with multiple sclerosis, enrolled in a pregnancy study.

CDR3 loop: CASKAGGTNSPLHF. Written as DNA, the CDR3 is TGTGCCAGCAAAGCAGGGGGCACTAATTCACCCCTCCACTTT. This chain connects TRBV28 to TRBJ1-6; TRBD1 agrees at 8 bases. The germline V gene encodes CDR1 MDHEN and CDR2 SYDVKM. The CDR3 runs to 14 residues. V shed 7 bases and J 6 bases; nucleotides not matched to a gene: 5.

This rearrangement joins TRBV9 to TRBJ2-2; TRBD2 matches 8 bases. V trimming: 4 bases; J trimming: 10 bases; junction bases outside the gene matches: 3. The CDR3 loop spans 12 amino acids. The germline V gene encodes CDR1 SGDLS and CDR2 YYNGEE. The CDR3, as DNA: TGTGCCAGCAGCCCGGGGGGGTTGGAGCTGTTTTTT. Its protein product is CASSPGGLELFF.

The chain links TRBV28 to TRBJ1-4; possible D gene TRBD1, 5 bases. The CDR3 runs 18 residues. Trimming stripped 1 base from V and 2 bases from J, with 17 bases between. Germline loops: CDR1 MDHEN, CDR2 SYDVKM. CDR3 protein: CASSLFGRDPLTNEKLFF. In DNA form, the CDR3 reads TGTGCCAGCAGTTTATTCGGCAGGGATCCCCTTACTAATGAAAAACTGTTTTTT.

The V call is TRBV19, the J call TRBJ2-7; TRBD2 is a possible D gene (6 bases). The CDR3 spans 13 residues. V was trimmed by 5 bases and J by 1 base, leaving 9 bases between them. CDR1 LNHDA and CDR2 SQIVND come from the germline V gene (reference sequence). The CDR3 nucleotides are TGTGCCAGTAGTTTGGAGGGGTCCTACGAGCAGTACTTC. Residues: CASSLEGSYEQYF.

V usage is TRBV28 and J usage is TRBJ2-2; no clear D gene. Germline V gene sequence: CDR1 MDHEN, CDR2 SYDVKM. Trimming removed 6 bases at V and 4 bases at J, with 12 bases between. There are 14 residues in the CDR3. The chain's CDR3 is CASRTLKLTGELFF. DNA for the CDR3: TGTGCCAGCAGGACTCTTAAGCTCACCGGGGAGCTGTTTTTT. Supplemented by reference TRBV28 and TRBJ2-2, the full variable domain reads DVKVTQSSRYLVKRTGEKVFLECVQDMDHENMFWYRQDPGLGLRLIYFSYDVKMKEKGDIPEGYSVSREKKERFSLILESASTNQTSMYLCASRTLKLTGELFFGEGSRLTVL.

V is TRBV29-1 and J is TRBJ2-7, with 9 bases identical to TRBD1. Germline-derived CDR1 and CDR2 are SQVTM and ANQGSEA. V lost 6 bases to trimming and J lost 0 bases; unmatched junction nucleotides: 9. The CDR3 is 15 amino acids. CDR3 nucleotides: TGCAGCGTGGAGGGACAGGGCAGACTCTCCTACGAGCAGTACTTC. Amino acid sequence: CSVEGQGRLSYEQYF.

V and J are TRBV29-1 and TRBJ2-2; D ambiguous. Germline lookup yields CDR1 SQVTM and CDR2 ANQGSEA. V gave up 6 bases and J gave up 7 bases, with 12 bases separating them. The CDR3 sequence is 12 residues long. The CDR3 spells CSVIHPFGELFF. As DNA, the CDR3 is TGCAGCGTGATACACCCGTTCGGGGAGCTGTTTTTT.

As for this clone: This CDR3 is also generated by other DNA sequences in the sample. The rearrangement links TRBV5-1 to TRBJ2-1; 8 positions match TRBD2. CDR1 SGHRS and CDR2 YFSETQ come from the germline V gene. The length of the CDR3 is 15 residues. Losses at the gene ends were 0 bases for V and 3 bases for J; bases not matched to a gene: 2. DNA for the CDR3: TGCGCCAGCAGCTTGGGTGCGGGAGGCTACAATGAGCAGTTCTTC. Translating gives CASSLGAGGYNEQFF.

V is TRBV5-1 and J is TRBJ1-5; possibly TRBD1 for D (6 bases). The CDR3 runs 16 residues. Trimming removed 5 bases at V and 3 bases at J, with 18 bases between. Per the germline V gene, CDR1 is SGHRS and CDR2 is YFSETQ. The DNA for the CDR3 is TGCGCCAGCAGTCTCGGAACAGGGTCGGACAATCAGCCCCAGCATTTT. The encoded protein is CASSLGTGSDNQPQHF.

The table lists this clone with a count of one. The chain carries TRBV9 and TRBJ1-4; D may be TRBD1 (6 bases). The V end lost 4 bases, the J end lost 7 bases, and 17 bases lay between the germline ends. This CDR3 has 15 residues. Germline loops: CDR1 SGDLS, CDR2 YYNGEE. The CDR3 DNA reads as TGTGCCAGCAGCCCCGTTCTGGGACAACCTGAAAAACTGTTTTTT. Amino acids: CASSPVLGQPEKLFF. Drawing the rest from reference TRBV9 and TRBJ1-4, the complete variable domain is DSGVTQTPKHLITATGQRVTLRCSPRSGDLSVYWYQQSLDQGLQFLIQYYNGEERAKGNILERFSAQQFPDLHSELNLSSLELGDSALYFCASSPVLGQPEKLFFGSGTQLSVL.

In nucleotides, the CDR3 is TGCGCCAGCAGCTTGGCCCCGAGCGCCCAAGAGACCCAGTACTTC. It yields the protein CASSLAPSAQETQYF. The rearrangement links TRBV5-1 to TRBJ2-5; D call uncertain. Germline V gene lookup returns CDR1 SGHRS and CDR2 YFSETQ. This CDR3 has 15 amino acids. Trimming took off 0 bases at V and 1 base at J, with 10 bases between the two ends. The full variable domain, completed using reference TRBV5-1 and TRBJ2-5, is KAGVTQTPRYLIKTRGQQVTLSCSPISGHRSVSWYQQTPGQGLQFLFEYFSETQRNKGNFPGRFSGRQFSNSRSEMNVSTLELGDSALYLCASSLAPSAQETQYFGPGTRLLVL.

As regards this clone: The junction shows a germline mismatch at one end, possibly a read error. This sequence joins TRBV7-7 and TRBJ1-4; 7 bases match TRBD1. This CDR3 region has 14 residues. The germline gives CDR1 SSHAT, CDR2 FNYEAQ (reference sequence). This CDR3 reads CASSPGQQNEKLFF. Here the CDR3 DNA reads TGTGCTAGCAGCCCGGGACAGCAGAATGAAAAACTGTTTTTT.

V is TRBV5-4 and J is TRBJ2-3, with D uncertain. CDR3 length: 13 residues. Germline CDR1 SGHNT, CDR2 YYREEE (reference sequence). Trimming left V 2 bases short and J 0 bases short, with 4 bases between. The CDR3 region is CASSFPSTDTQYF. Here the CDR3 DNA reads TGTGCCAGCAGCTTCCCTAGCACAGATACGCAGTATTTT.

The chain links TRBV19 to TRBJ2-2; 7 bases fit TRBD1. The junction had 7 bases not matched to a gene; V was cut back by 6 bases and J by 0 bases. CDR3 size: 16 residues. Germline-derived CDR1 and CDR2 are LNHDA and SQIVND (reference sequence). DNA of the CDR3: TGTGCCAGTAGAAAGCGACAGGGATCGAACACCGGGGAGCTGTTTTTT. This encodes CASRKRQGSNTGELFF.